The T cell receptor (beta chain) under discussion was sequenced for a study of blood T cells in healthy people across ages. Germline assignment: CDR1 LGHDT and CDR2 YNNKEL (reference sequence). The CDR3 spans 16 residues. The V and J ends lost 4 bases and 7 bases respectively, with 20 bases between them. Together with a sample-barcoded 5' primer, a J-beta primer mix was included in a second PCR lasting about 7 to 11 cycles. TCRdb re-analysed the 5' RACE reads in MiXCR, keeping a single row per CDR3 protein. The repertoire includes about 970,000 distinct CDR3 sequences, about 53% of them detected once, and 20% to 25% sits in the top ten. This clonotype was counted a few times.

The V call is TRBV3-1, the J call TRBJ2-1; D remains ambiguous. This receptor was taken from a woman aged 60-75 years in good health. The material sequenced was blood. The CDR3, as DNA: TGTGCCAGCAGCCCGAGGACGTCAAAGCCATGTAATGAGCAGTTCTTC. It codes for CASSPRTSKPCNEQFF.